A selection of T cell receptor beta chains follows, all from one sample in a study of cytomegalovirus exposure and HLA in healthy donors. TCRdb's table, derived via immunoSEQ multiplex PCR, lists solely in-frame clones and lacks some. The sample has some 350,000 clones, about nine tenths seen once. The sample was PBMCs. All receptors derive from a woman in her twenties or thirties in good health and CMV-seropositive. CDR3s include the opening cysteine and the closing phenylalanine or tryptophan.

cdr3_length: 16
v_call: TRBV5-1
j_call: TRBJ1-4
cdr3_aa: CASSPSGQGQNEKLFF

cdr3_length: 17
v_call: TRBV7-9
j_call: TRBJ1-5
cdr3_aa: CASSFLDRDMSNQPQHF

cdr3_length: 15
v_call: TRBV5-6
j_call: TRBJ2-7
cdr3_aa: CASSTGTVLIYEQYF

cdr3_length: 14
v_call: TRBV9
j_call: TRBJ1-1
cdr3_aa: CASSSRTGATEAFF

cdr3_length: 14
v_call: TRBV6-1
j_call: TRBJ2-7
cdr3_aa: CASSDQRLSYEQYF

cdr3_length: 13
v_call: TRBV7-3
j_call: TRBJ2-1
cdr3_aa: CASSLGARDEQFF

cdr3_length: 15
v_call: TRBV2
j_call: TRBJ2-3
cdr3_aa: CASSEELAGGGTQYF

cdr3_length: 13
v_call: TRBV2
j_call: TRBJ1-2
cdr3_aa: CASSRQGNYGYTF

cdr3_length: 14
v_call: TRBV5-1
j_call: TRBJ2-5
cdr3_aa: CASSMTGVQETQYF

cdr3_length: 14
v_call: TRBV5-1
j_call: TRBJ1-1
cdr3_aa: CASSPLTGNTEAFF

cdr3_length: 13
v_call: TRBV7-6
j_call: TRBJ1-5
cdr3_aa: CASSLGGDQPQHF

cdr3_length: 16
v_call: TRBV12-5
j_call: TRBJ2-1
cdr3_aa: CASGSSRESSYNEQFF

cdr3_length: 13
v_call: TRBV19
j_call: TRBJ2-3
cdr3_aa: CASSIEGADTQYF

cdr3_length: 15
v_call: TRBV4-1
j_call: TRBJ2-2
cdr3_aa: CASSQGSRNTGELFF

cdr3_length: 14
v_call: TRBV18
j_call: TRBJ1-4
cdr3_aa: CASSAAGAGEKLFF

cdr3_length: 15
v_call: TRBV19
j_call: TRBJ2-7
cdr3_aa: CASSIGTGSSYEQYF

cdr3_length: 15
v_call: TRBV27
j_call: TRBJ2-5
cdr3_aa: CASSLSRGNGQTQYF

cdr3_length: 14
v_call: TRBV27
j_call: TRBJ2-7
cdr3_aa: CASSFQGNTREQYF

cdr3_length: 12
v_call: TRBV6-5
j_call: TRBJ2-7
cdr3_aa: CASSSGTYEQYF

cdr3_length: 12
v_call: TRBV7-3
j_call: TRBJ2-1
cdr3_aa: CASSLSGGEQFF

cdr3_length: 16
v_call: TRBV7-3
j_call: TRBJ2-7
cdr3_aa: CASSLTRTSAQYEQYF

cdr3_length: 16
v_call: TRBV6-5
j_call: TRBJ2-3
cdr3_aa: CASSYRAGANADTQYF

cdr3_length: 14
v_call: TRBV2
j_call: TRBJ2-1
cdr3_aa: CASSAADNYNEQFF

cdr3_length: 13
v_call: TRBV18
j_call: TRBJ2-1
cdr3_aa: CASSPTGYNEQFF

cdr3_length: 13
v_call: TRBV19
j_call: TRBJ1-2
cdr3_aa: CASMTEANYGYTF

cdr3_length: 12
v_call: TRBV7-9
j_call: TRBJ2-2
cdr3_aa: CASSLATGELFF

cdr3_length: 14
v_call: TRBV29-1
j_call: TRBJ2-2
cdr3_aa: CSAWTGGDTGELFF

cdr3_length: 15
v_call: TRBV5-1
j_call: TRBJ2-2
cdr3_aa: CASSLGQGFTGELFF

cdr3_length: 14
v_call: TRBV18
j_call: TRBJ1-5
cdr3_aa: CASSPGQGNQPQHF

cdr3_length: 14
v_call: TRBV6-5
j_call: TRBJ1-1
cdr3_aa: CASFQARVNTEAFF

cdr3_length: 14
v_call: TRBV30
j_call: TRBJ1-2
cdr3_aa: CAWSVSPSNYGYTF

cdr3_length: 13
v_call: TRBV7-9
j_call: TRBJ1-1
cdr3_aa: CASSLVLNTEAFF

cdr3_length: 14
v_call: TRBV9
j_call: TRBJ2-7
cdr3_aa: CASSHTGGSYEQYF

cdr3_length: 14
v_call: TRBV9
j_call: TRBJ2-7
cdr3_aa: CASSGRTGGYEQYF

cdr3_length: 13
v_call: TRBV11-3
j_call: TRBJ1-5
cdr3_aa: CASSLASNQPQHF

cdr3_length: 14
v_call: TRBV15
j_call: TRBJ2-5
cdr3_aa: CATSSRDSQETQYF

cdr3_length: 15
v_call: TRBV5-4
j_call: TRBJ1-2
cdr3_aa: CASSFRGGAHYGYTF

cdr3_length: 14
v_call: TRBV4-1
j_call: TRBJ2-2
cdr3_aa: CASSPDSDTGELFF

cdr3_length: 15
v_call: TRBV19
j_call: TRBJ2-1
cdr3_aa: CASSIDRGTNNEQFF

cdr3_length: 14
v_call: TRBV2
j_call: TRBJ2-7
cdr3_aa: CASSEFQGGYEQYF

cdr3_length: 18
v_call: TRBV7-8
j_call: TRBJ2-1
cdr3_aa: CASGTSGGRTSSYNEQFF

cdr3_length: 15
v_call: TRBV5-4
j_call: TRBJ1-4
cdr3_aa: CASSGGLGSNEKLFF

cdr3_length: 11
v_call: TRBV11-2
j_call: TRBJ2-1
cdr3_aa: CASSFSNEQFF

cdr3_length: 13
v_call: TRBV7-3
j_call: TRBJ1-5
cdr3_aa: CASSLDTGQPQHF

cdr3_length: 13
v_call: TRBV6-1
j_call: TRBJ2-7
cdr3_aa: CASSDHSSYEQYF

cdr3_length: 16
v_call: TRBV2
j_call: TRBJ1-5
cdr3_aa: CASSESGGYSNQPQHF

cdr3_length: 19
v_call: TRBV30
j_call: TRBJ2-6
cdr3_aa: CAWRPLRQAFHRGANVLTF

cdr3_length: 15
v_call: TRBV28
j_call: TRBJ1-4
cdr3_aa: CASSLEDRGLEKLFF

cdr3_length: 11
v_call: TRBV7-2
j_call: TRBJ2-3
cdr3_aa: CASSLAPSQYF

cdr3_length: 11
v_call: TRBV28
j_call: TRBJ1-2
cdr3_aa: CASSDLEGYTF

cdr3_length: 17
v_call: TRBV5-1
j_call: TRBJ1-4
cdr3_aa: CASSLVDIHSTNEKLFF

cdr3_length: 15
v_call: TRBV4-3
j_call: TRBJ2-5
cdr3_aa: CASSRHGTGLAAQYF

cdr3_length: 15
v_call: TRBV7-9
j_call: TRBJ2-7
cdr3_aa: CASGEGLAGGNEQYF

cdr3_length: 13
v_call: TRBV29-1
j_call: TRBJ1-5
cdr3_aa: CSVGGRGNQPQHF

cdr3_length: 13
v_call: TRBV27
j_call: TRBJ2-1
cdr3_aa: CASKDPGYNEQFF

cdr3_length: 13
v_call: TRBV19
j_call: TRBJ2-2
cdr3_aa: CASQALASGELFF

cdr3_length: 13
v_call: TRBV4-3
j_call: TRBJ2-3
cdr3_aa: CASSQGGGDTQYF

cdr3_length: 12
v_call: TRBV6-5
j_call: TRBJ1-2
cdr3_aa: CASRRGFYGYTF